The source of this T cell receptor (beta chain) is a study of PD-L1 blockade in urothelial cancer. General observations from the study: Patients with durable benefit had greater blood expansion of tumor-associated TCR clones 3 weeks into treatment. A below-median TCR clonality in blood before treatment predicted better survival.

Of note for this clone: What it binds is unknown.

The CDR3 loop spans 16 amino acids. In germline, CDR1 is LNHNV, CDR2 YYDKDF (reference sequence). V was pared by 0 bases and J by 7 bases, with 15 bases between. TCRdb's table, derived via immunoSEQ multiplex PCR, lists solely in-frame clones and lacks some. The table has about 33,000 clones, over 70% seen once. Time point noted: pretreatment peripheral blood. The chain carries TRBV15 and TRBJ1-4; D is possibly TRBD1 (6 bases). Sequences were derived from PBMCs, sampled around atezolizumab (anti-PD-L1) treatment. The sequence came from a man between 60 and 70 years old with urothelial cancer. CDR3 amino acids: CATSRERGAGSEKLFF. The CDR3 region has the DNA TGTGCCACCAGCAGAGAACGGGGGGCTGGGAGTGAAAAACTGTTTTTT.